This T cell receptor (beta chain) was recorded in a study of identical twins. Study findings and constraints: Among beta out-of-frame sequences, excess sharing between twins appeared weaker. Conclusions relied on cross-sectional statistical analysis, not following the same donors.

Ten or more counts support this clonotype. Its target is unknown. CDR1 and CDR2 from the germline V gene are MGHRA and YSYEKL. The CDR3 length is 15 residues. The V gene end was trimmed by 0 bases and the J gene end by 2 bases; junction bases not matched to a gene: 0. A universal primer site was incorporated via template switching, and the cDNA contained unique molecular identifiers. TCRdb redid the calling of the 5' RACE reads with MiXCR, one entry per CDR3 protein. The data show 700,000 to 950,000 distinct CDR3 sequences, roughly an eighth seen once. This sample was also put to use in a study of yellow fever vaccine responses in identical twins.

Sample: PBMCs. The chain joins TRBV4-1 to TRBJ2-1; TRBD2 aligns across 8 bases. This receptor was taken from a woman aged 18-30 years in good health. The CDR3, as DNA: TGCGCCAGCAGCCAAGAACTAGCGGCCTACAATGAGCAGTTCTTC. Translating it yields CASSQELAAYNEQFF.